This TCR beta chain was identified in a study of blood T cell repertoires in COVID-19. The ends were cut back, 5 bases at V and 6 bases at J, with 11 bases in the middle. The CDR3 is 13 residues long. Looked up from germline, CDR1 is SGHVS and CDR2 is FQNEAQ. Original processing notes: Amplifying reference gene primers gave estimates of nucleated cell counts. Data came from immunoSEQ multiplex PCR; TCRdb stores just in-frame clones and leaves some out. V, J and clone size reflect that table, while D and trimming were determined from the DNA. The table includes around 190,000 clones, approximately 84% detected once.

The chain recombines TRBV7-8 with TRBJ1-5, with D tentatively TRBD1 (5 bases). The sample was peripheral blood. The receptor's source is a woman aged 80 or over with acute or convalescent COVID-19. For the CDR3, the DNA is TGTGCCAGCAGCCCGGGGGGGAGTCAGCCCCAGCATTTT. It is translated as CASSPGGSQPQHF.